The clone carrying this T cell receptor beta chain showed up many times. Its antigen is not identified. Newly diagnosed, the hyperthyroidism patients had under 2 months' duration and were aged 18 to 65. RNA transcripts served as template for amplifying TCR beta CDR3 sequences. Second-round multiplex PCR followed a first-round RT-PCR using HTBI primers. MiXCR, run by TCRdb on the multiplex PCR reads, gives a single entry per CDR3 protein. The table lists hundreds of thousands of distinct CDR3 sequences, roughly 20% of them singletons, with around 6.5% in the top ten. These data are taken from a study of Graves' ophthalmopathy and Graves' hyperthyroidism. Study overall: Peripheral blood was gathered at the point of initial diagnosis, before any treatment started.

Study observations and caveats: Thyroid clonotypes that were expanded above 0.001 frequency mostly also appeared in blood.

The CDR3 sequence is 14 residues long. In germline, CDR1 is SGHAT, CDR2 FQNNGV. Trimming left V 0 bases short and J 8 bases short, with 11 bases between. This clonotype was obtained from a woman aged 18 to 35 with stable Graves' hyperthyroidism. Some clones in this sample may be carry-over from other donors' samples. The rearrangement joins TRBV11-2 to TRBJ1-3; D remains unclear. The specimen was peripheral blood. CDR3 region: CASSLDRGKDTIYF. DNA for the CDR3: TGTGCCAGCAGCTTAGATCGGGGAAAGGACACCATATATTTT.